This T cell receptor (beta chain) was identified during a study of cytomegalovirus exposure and HLA in healthy donors. PCR involved 60 Vbeta and 13 Jbeta primers. Some clones are missing from TCRdb's copy, which holds only in-frame ones; the method was immunoSEQ multiplex PCR. This sample has 130,000 or so clones, with roughly four fifths found just once. CDR3 length equals 18 residues. With V trimmed by 6 bases and J by 6 bases, 18 bases remained unmatched. Germline CDR1 reads SNHLY; CDR2 reads FYNNEI. This TCR was sampled from a woman aged 45-60 years in good health and CMV-seropositive. Sequencing input: PBMCs. V is TRBV2 and J is TRBJ1-5, with 9 bases identical to TRBD1. The CDR3 sequence: CASSILGGTGFLSQPQHF. The CDR3 DNA reads as TGTGCCAGCAGCATCCTGGGTGGGACAGGGTTTTTGAGTCAGCCCCAGCATTTT.